The clone carrying this T cell receptor beta chain was counted only a few times. The source of the sample is a study of beta chain features in type 1 diabetes. V shed 2 bases and J shed 4 bases, with 7 bases lying between them. CDR3 length: 13 amino acids. Germline-derived CDR1 and CDR2 are SGHAT and FQNNGV. As every portion of the isolated RNA was reverse transcribed, the sequencing read expressed TCRB transcripts. TCRdb's table, derived via immunoSEQ multiplex PCR, lists solely in-frame clones and lacks some. The data hold 200,000 to 250,000 clones, with roughly 30% observed a single time. The TCR originated in a man between 25 and 39 years old in good health. The chain couples TRBV11-2 to TRBJ2-3; unclear D gene. The sequencing input was central memory CD4+ T cells from blood. The CDR3 DNA is TGTGCCAGCAGCTTATATCAAGCAGATACGCAGTATTTT. As protein: CASSLYQADTQYF.